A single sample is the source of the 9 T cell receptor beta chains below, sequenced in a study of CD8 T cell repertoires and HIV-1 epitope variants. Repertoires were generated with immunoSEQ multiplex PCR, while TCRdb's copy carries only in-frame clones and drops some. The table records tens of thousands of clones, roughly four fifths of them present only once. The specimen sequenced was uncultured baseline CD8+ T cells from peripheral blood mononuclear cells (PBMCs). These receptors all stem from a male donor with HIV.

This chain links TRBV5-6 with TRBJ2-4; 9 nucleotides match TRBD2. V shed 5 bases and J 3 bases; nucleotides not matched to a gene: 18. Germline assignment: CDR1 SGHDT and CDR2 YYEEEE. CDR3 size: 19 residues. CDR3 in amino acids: CASSSWVAGGNLIKNIQYF. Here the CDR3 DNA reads TGTGCCAGCAGTTCATGGGTGGCGGGAGGGAACCTAATCAAAAACATTCAGTACTTC.

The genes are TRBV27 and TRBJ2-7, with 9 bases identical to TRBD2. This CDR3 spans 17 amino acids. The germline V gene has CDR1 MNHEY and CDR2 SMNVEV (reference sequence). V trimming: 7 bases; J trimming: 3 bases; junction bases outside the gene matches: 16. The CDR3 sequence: CASTPGSLAGIYYEQYF. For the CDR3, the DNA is TGTGCCAGCACCCCCGGAAGTCTAGCGGGAATCTACTACGAGCAGTACTTC.

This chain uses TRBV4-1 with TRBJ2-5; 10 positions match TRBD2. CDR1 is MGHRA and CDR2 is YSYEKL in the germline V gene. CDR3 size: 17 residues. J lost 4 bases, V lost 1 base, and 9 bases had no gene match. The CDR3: CASSQGRLAGDPETQYF. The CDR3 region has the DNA TGCGCCAGCAGCCAAGGGAGGCTAGCGGGAGATCCAGAGACCCAGTACTTC.

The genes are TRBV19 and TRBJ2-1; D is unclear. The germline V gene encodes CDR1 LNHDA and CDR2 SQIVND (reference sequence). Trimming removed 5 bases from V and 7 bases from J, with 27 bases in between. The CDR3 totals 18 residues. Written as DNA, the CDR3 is TGTGCCAGTAGTTCCCTACCCCAGACAAGGCGATTGAGGAATGAGCAGTTCTTC. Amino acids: CASSSLPQTRRLRNEQFF.

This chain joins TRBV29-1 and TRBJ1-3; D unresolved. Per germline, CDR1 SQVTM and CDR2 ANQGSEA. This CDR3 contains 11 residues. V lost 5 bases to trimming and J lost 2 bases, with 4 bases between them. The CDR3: CSVHAGNTIYF. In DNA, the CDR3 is TGCAGCGTTCATGCTGGAAACACCATATATTTT.

This chain's CDR3 is CASRETGGYTF. DNA of the CDR3: TGTGCCAGCAGAGAGACAGGGGGCTACACCTTC. The chain couples TRBV2 to TRBJ1-2; the match to TRBD1 covers 7 bases. Germline CDR1 SNHLY, CDR2 FYNNEI. The CDR3 loop spans 11 amino acids. V was pared by 6 bases and J by 8 bases, with 3 bases of the junction left unmatched.

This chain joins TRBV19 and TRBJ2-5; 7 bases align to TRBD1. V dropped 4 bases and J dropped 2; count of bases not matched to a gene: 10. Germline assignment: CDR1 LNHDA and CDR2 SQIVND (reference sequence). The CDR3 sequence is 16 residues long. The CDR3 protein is CASSKGNRGRQETQYF. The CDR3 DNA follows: TGTGCCAGTAGTAAGGGGAACAGGGGAAGGCAAGAGACCCAGTACTTC.

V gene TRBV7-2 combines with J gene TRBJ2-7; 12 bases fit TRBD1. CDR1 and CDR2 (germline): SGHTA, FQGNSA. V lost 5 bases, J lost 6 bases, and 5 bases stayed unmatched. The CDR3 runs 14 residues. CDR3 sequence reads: CASSVGTGGAEQYF. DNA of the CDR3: TGTGCCAGCAGCGTCGGGACAGGGGGCGCCGAGCAGTACTTC.

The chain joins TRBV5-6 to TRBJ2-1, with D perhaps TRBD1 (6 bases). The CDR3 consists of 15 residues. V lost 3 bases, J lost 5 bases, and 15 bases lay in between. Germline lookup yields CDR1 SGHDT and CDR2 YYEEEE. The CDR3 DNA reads TGTGCCAGCAGCTCTCAGGGGAATAAACACAATGAGCAGTTCTTC. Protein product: CASSSQGNKHNEQFF. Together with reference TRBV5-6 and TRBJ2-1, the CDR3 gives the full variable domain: DAGVTQSPTHLIKTRGQQVTLRCSPKSGHDTVSWYQQALGQGPQFIFQYYEEEERQRGNFPDRFSGHQFPNYSSELNVNALLLGDSALYLCASSSQGNKHNEQFFGPGTRLTVL.